This T cell receptor (beta chain) derives from a study of CD8 T cells in Susac syndrome. Findings of the study overall: The study conceded that its TCR sequencing and HLA analysis involved relatively few individuals.

A note on this clonotype: The antigen is undetermined.

With random hexamers, roughly 0.45 to 1 ug RNA was reverse transcribed. The TCR beta CDR3 was amplified by immunoSEQ multiplex PCR across 54 Vbeta, 13 Jbeta. Via MiXCR, TCRdb re-called the immunoSEQ multiplex PCR reads, giving one row per CDR3 protein. The data contain 150,000 to 200,000 distinct CDR3 sequences, 90% to 95% of them singletons. CDR1 is SGDLS and CDR2 is YYNGEE in the germline V gene. The CDR3 runs to 14 residues. Trimming took off 0 bases at V and 3 bases at J, with 9 bases between the two ends. The TCR originated in a human donor in good health. This chain joins TRBV9 and TRBJ1-1, with no clear D. Sequenced: CD4+ T cells from PBMCs. CDR3 in amino acids: CASSVEGGYTEAFF. In nucleotides, the CDR3 is TGTGCCAGCAGCGTAGAGGGTGGGTACACTGAAGCTTTCTTT. Full variable domain (rest looked up from reference TRBV9 and TRBJ1-1): DSGVTQTPKHLITATGQRVTLRCSPRSGDLSVYWYQQSLDQGLQFLIQYYNGEERAKGNILERFSAQQFPDLHSELNLSSLELGDSALYFCASSVEGGYTEAFFGQGTRLTVV.